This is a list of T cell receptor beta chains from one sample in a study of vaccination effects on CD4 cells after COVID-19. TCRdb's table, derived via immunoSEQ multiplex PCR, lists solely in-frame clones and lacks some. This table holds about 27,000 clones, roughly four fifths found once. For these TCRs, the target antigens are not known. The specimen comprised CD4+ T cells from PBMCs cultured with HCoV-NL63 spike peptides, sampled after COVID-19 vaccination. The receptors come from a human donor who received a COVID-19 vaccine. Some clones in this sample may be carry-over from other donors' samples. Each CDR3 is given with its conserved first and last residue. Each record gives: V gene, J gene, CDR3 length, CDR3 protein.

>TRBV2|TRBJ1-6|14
CASRRQGGNSPLHF
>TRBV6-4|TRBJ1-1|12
CASSDRQGRAFF
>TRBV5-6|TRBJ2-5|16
CASSLERGRGRETQYF
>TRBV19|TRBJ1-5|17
CASSPRDRGLSNQPQHF
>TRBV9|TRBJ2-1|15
CASSVDAGGGNEQFF
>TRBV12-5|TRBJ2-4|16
CASGPTGSLAKNIQYF
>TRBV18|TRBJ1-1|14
CASSPGLTNTEAFF
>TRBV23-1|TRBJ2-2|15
CASSGQGNDTGELFF
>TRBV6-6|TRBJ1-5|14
CASRETGYEQPQHF
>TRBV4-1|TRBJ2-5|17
CASSQAQTSGGRETQYF
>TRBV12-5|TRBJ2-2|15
CASTKDWGGTGELFF
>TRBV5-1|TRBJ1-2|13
CASSPGQSFSYTF
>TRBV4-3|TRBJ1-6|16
CASSQEESSYNSPLHF
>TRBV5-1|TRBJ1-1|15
CASRAGTGMNTEAFF
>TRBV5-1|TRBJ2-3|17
CASSWTSGSSSTDTQYF
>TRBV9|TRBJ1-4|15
CASSYEGATNEKLFF
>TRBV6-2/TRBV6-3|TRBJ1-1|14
CASSWDRLNTEAFF
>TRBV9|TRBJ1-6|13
CASSVEVNSPLHF
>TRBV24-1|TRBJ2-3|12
CATSDIGDTQYF
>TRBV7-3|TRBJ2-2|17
CASSLSSGGLITGELFF
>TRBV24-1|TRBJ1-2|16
CATSAGTGGRFYGYTF
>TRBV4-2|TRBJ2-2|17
CASSHPTGGTDTGELFF